This section outlines one TCR beta chain sequence together with its context. Antigen unknown. Naive CD8 cells lacked CD45RO and underwent positive selection for CCR7, leaving out terminally differentiated effector memory CD45RA+ cells. Germline CDR1 SGHAT, CDR2 FQNNGV. Trimming cost V 6 bases and J 4 bases; bases outside gene matches: 19. The CDR3 totals 18 residues. The sample originates from a study of shared clonotypes between healthy human individuals. Study results and limitations: Clonotypes which were not shared had lower generation probabilities than clonotypes that all four donors shared.

Assay used: immunoSEQ multiplex PCR; TCRdb lists only in-frame clones, some missing. The top ten hold 1% to 1.5% of the sample, which has roughly 1,800,000 clones, less than 95% seen once. The TCR sequence derives from a man aged 18 to 29 in good health. The chain links TRBV11-2 to TRBJ2-3, with 7 bases matching TRBD2. Sample: naive CD8+ T cells sorted from blood. CDR3 nucleotides: TGTGCCAGCAGTGCCGGGCCGGGGGGAGGAGACCTGGCAGATACGCAGTATTTT. Translated: CASSAGPGGGDLADTQYF.